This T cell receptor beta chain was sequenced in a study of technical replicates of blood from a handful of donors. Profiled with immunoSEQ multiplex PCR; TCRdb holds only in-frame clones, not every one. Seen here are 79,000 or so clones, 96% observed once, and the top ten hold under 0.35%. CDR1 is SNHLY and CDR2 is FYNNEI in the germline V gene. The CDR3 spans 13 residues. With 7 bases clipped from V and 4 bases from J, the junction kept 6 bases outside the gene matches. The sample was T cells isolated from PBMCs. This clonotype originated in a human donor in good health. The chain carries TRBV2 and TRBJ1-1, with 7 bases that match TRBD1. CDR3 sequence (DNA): TGTGCCAGCACGGAAGACAGGGTCACTGAAGCTTTCTTT. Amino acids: CASTEDRVTEAFF.